This T cell receptor beta chain was sequenced in a study of blood T cell repertoires in COVID-19. Germline V lookup: CDR1 WSHSY, CDR2 SAAADI. The CDR3 contains 14 residues. V gave up 4 bases and J gave up 3 bases; unmatched junction bases: 4. Libraries were prepared by immunoSEQ multiplex PCR; TCRdb keeps only in-frame clonotypes and omits some of them. The sample holds roughly 130,000 clones, approximately 83% seen once. The rearrangement links TRBV10-2 to TRBJ2-3; 7 bases are shared with TRBD2. The sample taken for sequencing was peripheral blood. The TCR was taken from a woman between 45 and 65 years old with acute or convalescent COVID-19. CDR3 region: CASSVGEGTDTQYF. The DNA for the CDR3 is TGCGCCAGCAGTGTAGGGGAGGGTACAGATACGCAGTATTTT.